This TCR beta chain was recorded in a study of blood T cells in healthy people across ages. Whole-study findings and limits: A roughly linear fall in TCR beta diversity per million T cells was seen with increasing age. More naive CD4+ cells and higher diversity were found in long-lived than in aged donors.

The CDR3 is made up of 14 amino acids. Deletions cut 4 bases from V and 5 bases from J, with 12 bases between. The germline CDR1 and CDR2 sequences are MNHNY and SVGAGI (reference sequence). The count of this clonotype is one. Its antigen is unidentified. Alongside a J-beta primer mix, a sample-barcoded 5' primer served in a second PCR lasting about 7 to 11 cycles. A single record per CDR3 protein comes from TCRdb applying MiXCR to the 5' RACE reads. Of approximately 780,000 distinct CDR3 sequences detected, 25% to 30% appear once; the ten largest clones hold about 2.9%. The same sample was also studied in work on T cells of mothers and their children. That investigation notes: The authors added sample barcodes and 2-4 random nucleotides using the M1S primer of the second PCR. In both related and unrelated pairs, TCR recombination output is shaped similarly by thymic selection.

The sample comprised blood. This chain links TRBV6-6 with TRBJ2-1; possible D gene TRBD2, 5 bases. The origin of this receptor is a boy aged 5-17 years in good health. In DNA form, the CDR3 reads TGTGCCAGCAGTTTACTCGGGGTTAACAATGAGCAGTTCTTC. It codes for CASSLLGVNNEQFF.